These 26 T cell receptor beta chains came from one sample sequenced in a study of shared T cell receptors in the human thymus. The method was immunoSEQ multiplex PCR; TCRdb's version includes in-frame clones alone and lacks a portion of them. This sample carries 700,000 or so clones, 80% to 90% of them seen once, and the ten largest clones take about 0.0098%. These data also featured in a second study, about human thymus T cells.

Sequences were obtained from thymocytes. Receptor source: a girl less than two years old with a congenital heart defect.

This clone came up a few times. This chain links TRBV6-6 with TRBJ1-6, with a tentative D call TRBD1 (6 bases). Trimming stripped 6 bases from V and 10 bases from J, with 16 bases between. Germline V gene lookup returns CDR1 MNHNY and CDR2 SVGAGI (reference sequence). CDR3 length: 14 residues. CDR3 sequence reads: CASSKMDSGSPLHF. The CDR3 DNA reads as TGTGCCAGCAGCAAAATGGACAGTGGATCACCCCTCCACTTT.

The chain employs TRBV4-1 and TRBJ2-5; perhaps TRBD2 as D (5 bases). CDR1 is MGHRA and CDR2 is YSYEKL in the germline V gene. The germline V and J ends were trimmed by 1 base and 2 bases, with 14 bases remaining between them. There are 16 residues in the CDR3. CDR3 amino acids: CASSQVTVRLQETQYF. The CDR3 DNA reads TGCGCCAGCAGCCAAGTAACAGTTCGACTACAAGAGACCCAGTACTTC.

The chain recombines TRBV6-5 with TRBJ1-3; no clear D gene. From germline, CDR1 is MNHEY and CDR2 SVGAGI. The CDR3 runs 15 residues. V shed 6 bases and J shed 3 bases, with 15 bases lying between them. CDR3: CASSHGRNSGNTIYF. The CDR3 DNA reads TGTGCCAGCAGCCACGGTCGTAATAGTGGAAACACCATATATTTT.

This chain links TRBV10-3 with TRBJ1-2; the D is unclear. This CDR3 has 16 amino acids. Between the trimmed V and J ends, which lost 1 base and 0 bases, there was a span of 12 bases. Looked up from germline, CDR1 is ENHRY and CDR2 is SYGVKD. CDR3 region: CAISELVRSSNYGYTF. In nucleotides, the CDR3 is TGTGCCATCAGTGAGTTAGTCCGCTCCTCTAACTATGGCTACACCTTC.

This clone was seen just once. V and J are TRBV2 and TRBJ2-5; D call uncertain. The germline V gene has CDR1 SNHLY and CDR2 FYNNEI. The CDR3 has 13 amino acids. With 7 bases removed from V and 5 bases from J, the gap between germline ends came to 14 bases. The CDR3 reads CASTLRRAETQYF. CDR3 DNA sequence: TGTGCCAGCACCCTGCGGCGAGCGGAGACCCAGTACTTC.

The chain employs TRBV5-4 and TRBJ1-2, with a weak D call TRBD1 (5 bases). The germline V and J ends were trimmed by 5 bases and 4 bases, with 12 bases remaining between them. The CDR3 spans 13 residues. In germline, CDR1 is SGHNT, CDR2 YYREEE (reference sequence). CDR3 sequence: CASRSGHPYGYTF. DNA of the CDR3: TGTGCCAGCAGATCCGGACACCCCTATGGCTACACCTTC.

This clone was picked up one time. V is TRBV28 and J is TRBJ2-3; TRBD2 is a possible D gene (5 bases). CDR3 size: 15 residues. Trimming removed 3 bases from V and 1 base from J, with 11 bases in between. The germline CDR1 and CDR2 sequences are MDHEN and SYDVKM. CDR3 region: CASSFRGERTDTQYF. The CDR3 DNA reads as TGTGCCAGCAGTTTCCGGGGAGAACGCACAGATACGCAGTATTTT.

CDR3: CASSLYWARRYNEQFF. Written as DNA, the CDR3 is TGCGCCAGCAGCTTGTACTGGGCCCGACGCTACAATGAGCAGTTCTTC. This chain links TRBV5-1 with TRBJ2-1; no firm D call. Germline V gene sequence: CDR1 SGHRS, CDR2 YFSETQ. V lost 1 base, J lost 3 bases, and 14 bases lay in between. There are 16 residues in the CDR3.

The V call is TRBV5-1, the J call TRBJ1-3; D gene unclear. The CDR3 has 22 amino acids. Germline loops: CDR1 SGHRS, CDR2 YFSETQ. V was shortened by 0 bases and J by 2 bases, with 30 bases between the two germline ends. The CDR3: CASSLGNNRPQDYSSTGNTIYF. The CDR3, as DNA: TGCGCCAGCAGCTTGGGAAATAACCGACCCCAAGATTACAGTTCCACTGGAAACACCATATATTTT.

The genes are TRBV4-3 and TRBJ1-2; D may be TRBD1 (5 bases). CDR1 and CDR2 (germline): LGHNA, YSLEER. This CDR3 is built from 14 residues. V was clipped by 5 bases and J by 4 bases, with 14 bases between them. The CDR3 coding sequence is TGCGCCAGCAGCACCCGGGGAGGGGCCTATGGCTACACCTTC. It codes for CASSTRGGAYGYTF.

This clone has a handful of counts. The chain recombines TRBV10-3 with TRBJ1-6, with D maybe TRBD1 (6 bases). Deletions cut 6 bases from V and 9 bases from J, with 21 bases between. CDR1 and CDR2 from the germline V gene are ENHRY and SYGVKD. The CDR3 has 16 amino acids. The CDR3 spells CAIRGSGEMNGSPLHF. CDR3 DNA: TGTGCCATCAGAGGATCAGGGGAGATGAACGGTTCACCCCTCCACTTT.

The chain joins TRBV5-8 to TRBJ2-5; 9 nucleotides align to TRBD2. The germline V gene has CDR1 SGHTS and CDR2 YDEGEE. CDR3 size: 13 residues. J gave up 3 bases and V 5 bases, and 2 bases lay outside the gene matches. CDR3 region: CASSSSGEETQYF. CDR3 bases: TGTGCCAGCAGTTCTAGCGGGGAAGAGACCCAGTACTTC.

This chain uses TRBV14 with TRBJ1-3; D perhaps matches TRBD1 (5 bases). V was trimmed by 0 bases and J by 2 bases, leaving 8 bases between them. CDR1 is SGHDN, CDR2 FVKESK, per germline. CDR3 length: 15 residues. For the CDR3, the DNA is TGTGCCAGCAGCCAAGAAGCGGGGGCTGGAAACACCATATATTTT. This sequence encodes CASSQEAGAGNTIYF.

The V call is TRBV4-1, the J call TRBJ2-5, with D possibly TRBD1 on 8 matching bases. V lost 3 bases and J lost 5, with 19 bases in between. CDR1 MGHRA and CDR2 YSYEKL come from the germline V gene. This CDR3 contains 16 residues. CDR3 sequence: CASSQWGGTGGETQYF. The CDR3 bases are TGCGCCAGCAGCCAGTGGGGGGGAACAGGGGGGGAGACCCAGTACTTC.

The chain recombines TRBV5-1 with TRBJ1-2; 7 bases are shared with TRBD1. The CDR3 is 14 residues long. Trimming took 2 bases from V and 8 from J; bases not matched to a gene: 9. CDR1 and CDR2 from the germline V gene are SGHRS and YFSETQ. The CDR3 DNA reads as TGCGCCAGCAGCTTTAGACAGGGAGTCTACGGCTACACCTTC. Its protein product is CASSFRQGVYGYTF.

The chain recombines TRBV18 with TRBJ2-5; possible D gene TRBD2, 6 bases. The CDR3 is made up of 16 amino acids. Trimming took 3 bases from V and 3 from J, leaving 17 bases between them. Germline V gives CDR1 KGHSH, CDR2 LQKENI. Here the CDR3 DNA reads TGTGCCAGCTCACCTGGTGAGCTAGCGCTAAAAGAGACCCAGTACTTC. It encodes CASSPGELALKETQYF.

The J gene is TRBJ2-6, the V gene TRBV28, with D possibly matching TRBD1 (7 bases). V was shortened by 7 bases and J by 2 bases, with 33 bases between the two germline ends. This CDR3 has 22 amino acids. CDR1 and CDR2 (germline): MDHEN, SYDVKM. The CDR3 DNA reads TGTGCCAGCACGCTAAAAAGGAGGGACAGCCGCTTGACCGACACTGGGGCCAACGTCCTGACTTTC. Its protein product is CASTLKRRDSRLTDTGANVLTF. The entire variable domain, with the rest obtained from reference TRBV28 and TRBJ2-6, is as follows: DVKVTQSSRYLVKRTGEKVFLECVQDMDHENMFWYRQDPGLGLRLIYFSYDVKMKEKGDIPEGYSVSREKKERFSLILESASTNQTSMYLCASTLKRRDSRLTDTGANVLTFGAGSRLTVL.

The chain carries TRBV14 and TRBJ1-2, with 10 bases matching TRBD1. CDR3 length equals 18 residues. Germline CDR1 and CDR2: SGHDN and FVKESK. V shed 1 base and J 4 bases; nucleotides not matched to a gene: 12. The CDR3, as DNA: TGTGCCAGCAGCCAAGGAGGGACAGGGGACGGTCGAGGCTATGGCTACACCTTC. This encodes CASSQGGTGDGRGYGYTF.

The chain employs TRBV19 and TRBJ2-3; D is possibly TRBD2 (6 bases). V lost 6 bases, J lost 1 base, and 11 bases lay in between. This CDR3 contains 14 residues. Germline CDR1 is LNHDA and CDR2 is SQIVND (reference sequence). CDR3 sequence reads: CASRLGGGTDTQYF. CDR3 in DNA: TGTGCCAGTAGATTAGGCGGGGGCACAGATACGCAGTATTTT.

The V gene is TRBV19, the J gene TRBJ2-2; D is perhaps TRBD2 (5 bases). V lost 3 bases, J lost 5 bases, and 16 bases lay in between. The CDR3 spans 16 residues. Germline CDR1 is LNHDA and CDR2 is SQIVND (reference sequence). In DNA, the CDR3 is TGTGCCAGTAGTATCCGGACCGGAGGTAATACCGGGGAGCTGTTTTTT. Translated: CASSIRTGGNTGELFF.

This clone was observed a handful of times. The same CDR3 is also encoded by other DNA sequences in this sample. V and J are TRBV7-9 and TRBJ1-5; 9 nucleotides align to TRBD1. The CDR3 extends over 14 amino acids. Losses at the gene ends were 4 bases for V and 6 bases for J; bases not matched to a gene: 4. Germline CDR1 and CDR2: SEHNR and FQNEAQ (reference sequence). The CDR3 sequence: CASSSTGGSQPQHF. CDR3 bases: TGTGCCAGCAGCTCCACAGGGGGCAGTCAGCCCCAGCATTTT.

V is TRBV29-1 and J is TRBJ1-3, with D perhaps matching TRBD1 (6 bases). Germline V lookup: CDR1 SQVTM, CDR2 ANQGSEA. V dropped 4 bases and J dropped 0 bases, with 16 bases sitting between them. CDR3 length equals 16 residues. This chain's CDR3 is CSVVQNRVDSGNTIYF. The CDR3 nucleotides are TGCAGCGTTGTACAGAACAGGGTCGACTCTGGAAACACCATATATTTT.

V and J are TRBV6-1 and TRBJ2-7, with 9 nucleotides matching TRBD2. The germline CDR1 and CDR2 sequences are MNHNS and SASEGT. Trimming at V came to 3 bases and at J to 4 bases, leaving 4 bases not matched to a gene. This CDR3 comprises 14 residues. The CDR3 loop reads CASSEAGGGYEQYF. Here the CDR3 DNA reads TGTGCCAGCAGTGAGGCGGGGGGGGGATACGAGCAGTACTTC.

The chain employs TRBV6-1 and TRBJ1-6; weak D call: TRBD1 (5 bases). V lost 5 bases, J lost 10 bases, and 9 bases lay in between. The CDR3 is made up of 12 amino acids. Per the germline V gene, CDR1 is MNHNS and CDR2 is SASEGT. CDR3 sequence (DNA): TGTGCCAGCAGTCACAGGACCTCACCCCTCCACTTT. This translates into CASSHRTSPLHF.

Only one count was recorded for this clone. CDR3 protein: CASSLDRVRNSNQPQHF. CDR3 in DNA: TGTGCCAGCAGCTTAGACAGGGTCCGAAATAGCAATCAGCCCCAGCATTTT. This rearrangement joins TRBV5-5 to TRBJ1-5; 7 nucleotides agree with TRBD1. The CDR3 loop spans 17 amino acids. Germline V CDR1 and CDR2: SGHKS, YYEKEE (reference sequence). With 2 bases clipped from V and 0 bases from J, the junction kept 8 bases outside the gene matches. Together with reference TRBV5-5 and TRBJ1-5, the CDR3 gives the full variable domain: DAGVTQSPTHLIKTRGQQVTLRCSPISGHKSVSWYQQVLGQGPQFIFQYYEKEERGRGNFPDRFSARQFPNYSSELNVNALLLGDSALYLCASSLDRVRNSNQPQHFGDGTRLSIL.

This clone was seen a single time. The V gene is TRBV11-2, the J gene TRBJ2-3; TRBD2 matches 8 bases. This CDR3 spans 17 amino acids. Germline CDR1 and CDR2: SGHAT and FQNNGV. Unmatched junction bases numbered 7, after V lost 2 bases and J lost 0 bases. For the CDR3, the DNA is TGTGCCAGCAGCTTACATCGCGGGGGGCTTAGCACAGATACGCAGTATTTT. It encodes CASSLHRGGLSTDTQYF.